Described below is a single TCR beta chain sequence and its context. This sample stems from a study of shared T cell receptors in the human thymus. Clones were read by immunoSEQ multiplex PCR, and TCRdb kept only the in-frame ones, dropping some. This sample yields roughly 710,000 clones, of which 70% to 90% are seen a single time; more than 0.01% belongs to the top ten. The CDR3 consists of 16 residues. Germline trimming cut 4 bases from V and 5 bases from J; bases unmatched to any gene: 14. Germline CDR1 reads SGHRS; CDR2 reads YFSETQ. These data are also associated with another study on human thymus T cells. That source reports: It was healthy Finnish infants having corrective surgery for congenital heart defects who were the donors. Corrective cardiac surgery supplied the resected thymus tissue. Gene usage (both V and J) appeared biased in thymic and blood repertoires. What related research reported was that thymic repertoires overlapped highly among unrelated individuals.

The V call is TRBV5-1, the J call TRBJ1-1; TRBD1 matches 7 bases. Sequences were obtained from thymocytes. The receptor was derived from a girl younger than two with a congenital heart defect. The CDR3 sequence: CASSQEPGGRRTEAFF. CDR3 nucleotide sequence: TGCGCCAGCAGCCAAGAACCAGGGGGTAGGAGGACTGAAGCTTTCTTT.